These T cell receptor beta chains were read from a single sample in a study of cytomegalovirus exposure and HLA in healthy donors. The data were produced by immunoSEQ multiplex PCR, yet TCRdb's version contains in-frame clones alone and is incomplete. The table lists roughly 120,000 clones, roughly four fifths of them singletons. Material: PBMCs. Receptors originate from a man aged 45 to 65 in good health and CMV-seronegative. The CDR3 runs from the conserved cysteine through the conserved F or W. D genes are given only for firm matches. Rows give clone size only sometimes, using once, few, many, or a class for an expanded clone.

>TRBJ1-1|16|.|.|TRBV4-2
CASSHPREGTSTEAFF
TGTGCCAGCAGCCATCCCCGGGAGGGGACGTCGACTGAAGCTTTCTTT
>TRBJ1-1|14|once|.|TRBV16
CASSQRQGNTEAFF
TGTGCCAGCAGCCAACGTCAGGGGAACACTGAAGCTTTCTTT
>TRBJ1-2|15|few|TRBD1|TRBV9
CASSIGQGPSYGYTF
TGTGCCAGCAGCATAGGACAGGGGCCTAGCTATGGCTACACCTTC
>TRBJ2-5|15|.|.|TRBV5-1
CASSLTGYQGETQYF
TGCGCCAGCAGCCTTACCGGGTACCAGGGGGAGACCCAGTACTTC
>TRBJ2-1|12|few|.|TRBV23-1
CASSQSCTGKFF
TGCGCCAGCAGTCAAAGCTGCACAGGGAAGTTCTTC
>TRBJ1-5|15|.|.|TRBV10-3
CAISAGYEGNQPQHF
TGTGCCATCAGTGCGGGGTATGAGGGCAATCAGCCCCAGCATTTT
>TRBJ1-3|16|once|.|TRBV7-2
CASSLNSGDSGNTIYF
TGTGCCAGCAGCTTAAATTCGGGGGACTCTGGAAACACCATATATTTT
>TRBJ2-1|16|few|TRBD2|TRBV4-2
CASSTSGGAELYEQFF
TGTGCCAGCAGTACTAGCGGGGGGGCTGAACTCTATGAGCAGTTCTTC
>TRBJ1-5|16|many|TRBD1|TRBV2
CASSVEQGRSNQPQHF
TGTGCCAGCAGTGTAGAACAGGGGAGAAGCAATCAGCCCCAGCATTTT
>TRBJ1-1|14|.|TRBD1|TRBV19
CASRATGENTEAFF
TGTGCCAGTAGAGCGACAGGGGAGAACACTGAAGCTTTCTTT
>TRBJ2-5|14|.|TRBD1|TRBV7-9
CASRTDRARETQYF
TGTGCCAGCAGAACAGACAGGGCTCGGGAGACCCAGTACTTC
>TRBJ1-1|17|.|TRBD1|TRBV9
CASSGRDRGTMNTEAFF
TGTGCCAGCAGCGGGCGGGACAGGGGGACGATGAACACTGAAGCTTTCTTT
>TRBJ1-2|13|.|.|TRBV5-1
CASSLSGNYGYTF
TGCGCCAGCAGCTTGAGTGGCAACTATGGCTACACCTTC
>TRBJ1-1|14|.|TRBD1|TRBV6-4
CASTLRQGETEAFF
TGTGCCAGCACCCTTCGACAGGGGGAGACTGAAGCTTTCTTT
>TRBJ1-2|13|few|.|TRBV28
CASSFRGAYGYTF
TGTGCCAGCAGTTTTCGGGGGGCTTATGGCTACACCTTC
>TRBJ2-3|14|.|.|TRBV5-5
CASSPTISTDTQYF
TGTGCCAGCAGCCCTACCATTAGCACAGATACGCAGTATTTT
>TRBJ1-4|14|few|TRBD1|TRBV6-5
CASRDRGTNEKLFF
TGTGCCAGCAGAGACAGGGGAACTAATGAAAAACTGTTTTTT
>TRBJ1-2|14|.|.|TRBV7-2
CASSTGPRVYGYTF
TGTGCCAGCAGTACCGGTCCCCGGGTCTATGGCTACACCTTC
>TRBJ1-5|15|.|.|TRBV4-1
CASSQDGAGNQPQHF
TGCGCCAGCAGCCAAGATGGGGCAGGGAATCAGCCCCAGCATTTT
>TRBJ1-6|14|.|TRBD1|TRBV6-5
CASSYGTANSPLHF
TGTGCCAGCAGTTACGGGACAGCAAATTCACCCCTCCACTTT
>TRBJ1-2|14|.|.|TRBV9
CASSVEGLDYGYTF
TGTGCCAGCAGCGTAGAGGGGTTGGACTATGGCTACACCTTC
>TRBJ2-3|15|.|TRBD2|TRBV4-3
CASKEGAGEADTQYF
TGCGCCAGCAAAGAAGGAGCGGGGGAGGCAGATACGCAGTATTTT
>TRBJ1-5|15|.|TRBD1|TRBV7-2
CASSVDRGGNQPQHF
TGTGCCAGCAGCGTCGACAGGGGTGGCAATCAGCCCCAGCATTTT
>TRBJ2-7|13|once|.|TRBV14
CASSNRDNYEQYF
TGTGCCAGCAGCAACAGGGATAACTACGAGCAGTACTTC
>TRBJ1-3|15|few|.|TRBV7-2
CASSLVAGYGNTIYF
TGTGCCAGCAGCTTAGTGGCGGGATACGGAAACACCATATATTTT
>TRBJ2-5|13|.|.|TRBV18
CASSDRTWETQYF
TGTGCCAGCTCCGACAGGACCTGGGAGACCCAGTACTTC
>TRBJ1-2|18|few|.|TRBV5-6
CASNPGIRGSPANYGYTF
TGTGCCAGCAATCCTGGTATCCGGGGATCACCAGCTAACTATGGCTACACCTTC
>TRBJ2-3|15|.|.|TRBV6-5
CASSLSGRSTDTQYF
TGTGCCAGCAGTTTATCAGGTCGAAGCACAGATACGCAGTATTTT
>TRBJ2-2|13|.|.|TRBV5-4
CASSLHQAGELFF
TGTGCCAGCAGCTTGCACCAGGCCGGGGAGCTGTTTTTT
>TRBJ2-5|17|.|TRBD2|TRBV5-8
CASSPLRELAKQETQYF
TGTGCCAGCAGCCCCCTTAGGGAACTAGCGAAACAAGAGACCCAGTACTTC
>TRBJ1-4|14|once|TRBD1|TRBV7-2
CASSRTGGNEKLFF
TGTGCCAGCAGCCGCACAGGGGGCAATGAAAAACTGTTTTTT
>TRBJ1-2|15|once|.|TRBV6-5
CASSYFPTGRYGYTF
TGTGCCAGCAGTTACTTTCCTACAGGTCGTTATGGCTACACCTTC
>TRBJ1-2|15|.|TRBD1|TRBV5-5
CASSDPDRGVYGYTF
TGTGCCAGCAGCGACCCTGACAGGGGGGTCTATGGCTACACCTTC
>TRBJ2-5|12|.|TRBD2|TRBV7-9
CASSWGGETQYF
TGTGCCAGCAGCTGGGGGGGGGAGACCCAGTACTTC
>TRBJ1-4|15|.|TRBD1|TRBV19
CASSSPTGGREKLFF
TGTGCCAGTAGTTCCCCGACAGGGGGCCGTGAAAAACTGTTTTTT
>TRBJ2-7|13|.|.|TRBV6-5
CASSPRRGYEQYF
TGTGCCAGCAGTCCACGGCGGGGCTACGAGCAGTACTTC
>TRBJ2-3|15|.|TRBD2|TRBV7-2
CASSPDMGGGGTQYF
TGTGCCAGCAGCCCTGATATGGGCGGGGGAGGTACGCAGTATTTT
>TRBJ2-5|15|.|TRBD2|TRBV6-5
CASSYGGDPRETQYF
TGTGCCAGCAGTTACGGGGGGGACCCCAGAGAGACCCAGTACTTC
>TRBJ1-2|15|once|.|TRBV5-1
CASSPRGGTNYGYTF
TGCGCCAGCAGTCCCCGGGGGGGAACTAACTATGGCTACACCTTC
>TRBJ1-1|12|.|.|TRBV6-5
CASRRYNGEAFF
TGTGCCAGCAGGCGATATAATGGTGAAGCTTTCTTT
>TRBJ1-1|14|.|.|TRBV7-8
CASSSLERYTEAFF
TGTGCCAGCAGCTCACTAGAGAGGTACACTGAAGCTTTCTTT
>TRBJ1-5|17|.|.|TRBV30
CAWNEWTEGTPNQPQHF
TGTGCCTGGAACGAATGGACCGAGGGCACCCCCAATCAGCCCCAGCATTTT
>TRBJ2-1|15|.|TRBD1|TRBV7-8
CASRSTGTGTNEQFF
TGTGCCAGCAGATCCACCGGGACAGGGACGAATGAGCAGTTCTTC
>TRBJ2-5|15|once|.|TRBV5-1
CASSLGGGLQETQYF
TGCGCCAGCAGCTTGGGGGGAGGTCTACAAGAGACCCAGTACTTC
>TRBJ1-2|16|.|TRBD1|TRBV4-3
CASSLGLDRGLHGYTF
TGCGCCAGCAGCCTTGGTTTGGACAGGGGGCTTCATGGCTACACCTTC
>TRBJ2-1|15|.|TRBD1|TRBV28
CASSLYRDRSNEQFF
TGTGCCAGCAGTTTATATCGGGACAGGTCCAATGAGCAGTTCTTC
>TRBJ2-2|15|.|.|TRBV28
CASSFPRGEAGELFF
TGTGCCAGCAGTTTCCCCCGGGGTGAAGCCGGGGAGCTGTTTTTT
>TRBJ2-5|15|.|TRBD1|TRBV11-3
CASSLGQGALETQYF
TGTGCCAGCAGCTTAGGACAGGGGGCCTTAGAGACCCAGTACTTC
>TRBJ2-1|15|.|.|TRBV5-1
CASSLGRGTYNEQFF
TGCGCCAGCAGCTTAGGCAGGGGAACCTACAATGAGCAGTTCTTC
>TRBJ2-5|14|.|.|TRBV6-5
CASNPWERQEAQYF
TGTGCCAGCAACCCCTGGGAGCGTCAAGAGGCCCAGTACTTC
>TRBJ1-1|14|.|TRBD1|TRBV7-8
CASSLDRMNTEAFF
TGTGCCAGCAGCTTGGACAGGATGAACACTGAAGCTTTCTTT